This is a list of T cell receptor beta chains from one sample in a study of shared clonotypes between healthy human individuals. Sequenced by immunoSEQ multiplex PCR; TCRdb stores in-frame clones only, minus some. The sample includes 2 million to 2.5 million clones, around 92% of them seen just once. The sample consisted of naive CD4+ T cells from PBMCs. The source of these receptors is a young man in good health. Some clones in this sample may be carry-over from other donors' samples. Each CDR3 is given with its conserved first and last residue.

CDR3aa	v_gene	len	j_gene
CASSVAPGFGEKLFF	TRBV9	15	TRBJ1-4
CASSLSTTGGRITNEKLFF	TRBV27	19	TRBJ1-4
CASGSPGSGANVLTF	TRBV12-5	15	TRBJ2-6
CASSTTVDGYTF	TRBV28	12	TRBJ1-2
CASSGGGGGQPQHF	TRBV7-2	14	TRBJ1-5
CASSRAPAQETQYF	TRBV27	14	TRBJ2-5
CASSLGGQQAETQYF	TRBV11-3	15	TRBJ2-5
CASSLITFRGSPTYNEQFF	TRBV28	19	TRBJ2-1
CASSLRETMGGYTF	TRBV7-6	14	TRBJ1-2
CASSSTRETQYF	TRBV5-1	12	TRBJ2-5
CASSSPGGKGNQPQHF	TRBV7-2	16	TRBJ1-5
CASSRWTGNEKLFF	TRBV5-1	14	TRBJ1-4
CSVDFSSTDTQYF	TRBV29-1	13	TRBJ2-3
CASSSRAPGQYF	TRBV5-8	12	TRBJ2-7
CASSMQRAGGPRETQYF	TRBV7-2	17	TRBJ2-5
CASSPGTSGSFEQFF	TRBV18	15	TRBJ2-1
CASGLVLGQGIQNEQFF	TRBV12-5	17	TRBJ2-1
CASSERGGGGYTF	TRBV2	13	TRBJ1-2
CASSKIRGGTAGELFF	TRBV7-6	16	TRBJ2-2
CASSQSGLPSYTGELFF	TRBV14	17	TRBJ2-2
CASSYLGTEAFF	TRBV6-6	12	TRBJ1-1
CASSGQGAQETQYF	TRBV5-1	14	TRBJ2-5
CASSRDSLYTEAFF	TRBV6-6	14	TRBJ1-1
CASSLGLSYNEQFF	TRBV5-1	14	TRBJ2-1
CASSQNRGNTEAFF	TRBV5-1	14	TRBJ1-1
CASNYNRVFGQPQHF	TRBV27	15	TRBJ1-5
CASGTSGMATNEKLFF	TRBV7-9	16	TRBJ1-4
CASSYRSGNTYEQYF	TRBV6-5	15	TRBJ2-7
CSVGVAGTVYEQYF	TRBV29-1	14	TRBJ2-7
CASSPGLAGLDTQYF	TRBV7-7	15	TRBJ2-3
CATRSPSGEQFF	TRBV15	12	TRBJ2-1
CSVRGRDSEQYF	TRBV29-1	12	TRBJ2-7
CASRTGMGYEQYF	TRBV28	13	TRBJ2-7
CASSPPGREQYF	TRBV7-2	12	TRBJ2-7
CATSREYSNTEAFF	TRBV15	14	TRBJ1-1
CASRETGLGNTIYF	TRBV28	14	TRBJ1-3
CASSYGGTSNEQFF	TRBV5-4	14	TRBJ2-1
CASSLTLFTEAFF	TRBV5-6	13	TRBJ1-1
CASSQFSYEQFF	TRBV6-6	12	TRBJ2-1
CASSKPGQNYNEQFF	TRBV5-1	15	TRBJ2-1
CASSRGLSGRATYEQYF	TRBV4-3	17	TRBJ2-7
CATSFPGGEKLFF	TRBV15	13	TRBJ1-4
CASSPFEGWSGNTIYF	TRBV28	16	TRBJ1-3
CASSLEGRGTDTQYF	TRBV5-1	15	TRBJ2-3
CASSQDLARRYEQYF	TRBV14	15	TRBJ2-7
CASSAGTANGNTIYF	TRBV5-4	15	TRBJ1-3
CASSDSGANVLTF	TRBV6-5	13	TRBJ2-6